A selection of T cell receptor beta chains follows, all from one sample in a study of blood T cell repertoires in COVID-19. Sequenced by immunoSEQ multiplex PCR; TCRdb stores in-frame clones only, minus some. The sample includes some 150,000 clones, under 85% seen only once; the top ten take approximately 6.5%. Sequencing input: peripheral blood. The source is a human donor in a cohort sampled during active COVID-19. Each CDR3 is given with its conserved first and last residue. D genes are given only for firm matches.

D gene,V gene,CDR3 protein
TRBD2,TRBV7-2,CASSHGLAGSEQYF
.,TRBV6-1,CASSEGGGQPQHF
.,TRBV18,CASSSGQGYGYTF
TRBD1,TRBV4-3,CASSLTYGTADNEQFF
TRBD1,TRBV27,CASSLWRTGDSGANVLTF
.,TRBV12-5,CASGFSTVDTQYF
TRBD2,TRBV27,CASRLAGGPNTGELFF
TRBD1,TRBV18,CASSWTGNTEAFF
.,TRBV7-3,CASSLASPGLGFNQPQHF
TRBD1,TRBV19,CASSPGQGPTGELFF
TRBD2,TRBV7-2,CASSLGIGTSGPGETQYF
TRBD2,TRBV5-1,CASSLAASGGERYF
.,TRBV12-3/TRBV12-4,CASSLQFYEQYF
TRBD1,TRBV6-5,CASSTGASSGNTIYF
.,TRBV14,CASSQAGYGTGELFF
TRBD1,TRBV5-4,CASSSTGEGTDTQYF
TRBD2,TRBV6-5,CASSSGEMNEQFF
TRBD2,TRBV19,CASSMPSGVKKTQYF
TRBD2,TRBV9,CASSPSLGGGAPDTQYF
TRBD1,TRBV4-1,CASSQAGTGPYEQYF
TRBD1,TRBV5-6,CASSDLQDRVGNTIYF
TRBD1,TRBV5-1,CASSLRQGGGSAKNIQYF
TRBD1,TRBV7-2,CASSLGQGISEQFF
TRBD2,TRBV4-1,CASSQQSGNWASGGQETQYF
TRBD1,TRBV27,CASSAKSTGVFNQPQHF
TRBD2,TRBV9,CASSPIIRGLAGGTSTDTQYF
.,TRBV4-3,CASSQEPGVVTGELFF
.,TRBV5-1,CASSLDVQMNTEAFF
TRBD1,TRBV7-2,CASSSRQGDSPLHF
.,TRBV7-8,CASSLTDRLYGYTF
.,TRBV28,CAAEEAAHGYTF
.,TRBV7-9,CASSLDAGQPVGQYF